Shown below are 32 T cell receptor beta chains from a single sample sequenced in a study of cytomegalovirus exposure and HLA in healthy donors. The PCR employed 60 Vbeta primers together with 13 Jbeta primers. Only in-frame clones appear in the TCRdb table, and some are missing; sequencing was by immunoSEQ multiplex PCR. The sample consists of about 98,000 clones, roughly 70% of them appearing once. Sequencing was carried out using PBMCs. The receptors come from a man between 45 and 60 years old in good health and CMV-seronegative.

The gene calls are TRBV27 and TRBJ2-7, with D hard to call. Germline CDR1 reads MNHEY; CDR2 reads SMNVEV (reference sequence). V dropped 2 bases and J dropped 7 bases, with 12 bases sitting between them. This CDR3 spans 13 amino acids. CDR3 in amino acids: CASSLKAGREQYF. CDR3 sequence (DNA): TGTGCCAGCAGTTTAAAGGCAGGCCGGGAGCAGTACTTC.

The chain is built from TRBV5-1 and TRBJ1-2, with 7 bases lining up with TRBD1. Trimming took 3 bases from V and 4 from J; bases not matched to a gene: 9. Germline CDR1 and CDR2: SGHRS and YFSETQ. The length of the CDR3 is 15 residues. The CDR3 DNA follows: TGCGCCAGCAGCTCCCGTGCAGGGGGAGGCTATGGCTACACCTTC. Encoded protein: CASSSRAGGGYGYTF.

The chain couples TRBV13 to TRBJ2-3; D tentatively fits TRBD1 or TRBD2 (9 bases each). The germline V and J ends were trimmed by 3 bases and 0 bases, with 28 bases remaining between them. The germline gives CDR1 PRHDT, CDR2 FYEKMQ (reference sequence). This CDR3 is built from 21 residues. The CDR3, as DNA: TGTGCCAGCAGCTTTTACAGGGGGCTGAGCGGGGGGTACTCTAGCACAGATACGCAGTATTTT. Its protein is CASSFYRGLSGGYSSTDTQYF.

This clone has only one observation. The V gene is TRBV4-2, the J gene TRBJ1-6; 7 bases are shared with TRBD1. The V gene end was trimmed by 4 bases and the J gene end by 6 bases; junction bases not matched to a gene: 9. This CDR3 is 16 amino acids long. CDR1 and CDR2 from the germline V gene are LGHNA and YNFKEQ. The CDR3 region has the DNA TGTGCCAGCAGCCTTGGGACAGCCGGCGGTAATTCACCCCTCCACTTT. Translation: CASSLGTAGGNSPLHF.

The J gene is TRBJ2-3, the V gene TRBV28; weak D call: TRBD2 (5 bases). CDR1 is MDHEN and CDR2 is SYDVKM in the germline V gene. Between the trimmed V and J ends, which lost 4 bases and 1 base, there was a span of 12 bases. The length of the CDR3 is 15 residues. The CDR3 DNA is TGTGCCAGCAGTTCCCCCCCCGGGGGCACAGATACGCAGTATTTT. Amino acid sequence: CASSSPPGGTDTQYF.

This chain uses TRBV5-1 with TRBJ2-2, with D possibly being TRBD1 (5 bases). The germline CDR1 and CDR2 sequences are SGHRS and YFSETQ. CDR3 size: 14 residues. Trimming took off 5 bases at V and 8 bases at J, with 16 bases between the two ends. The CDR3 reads CASSLIRAEGELFF. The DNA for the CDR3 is TGCGCCAGCAGTCTGATCAGGGCCGAGGGGGAGCTGTTTTTT.

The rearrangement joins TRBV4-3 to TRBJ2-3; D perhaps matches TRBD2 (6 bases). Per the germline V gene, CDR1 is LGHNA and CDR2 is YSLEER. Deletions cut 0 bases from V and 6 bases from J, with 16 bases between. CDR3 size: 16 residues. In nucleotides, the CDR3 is TGCGCCAGCAGCCAAGACCCTCTAGCGCCGGTGGATACGCAGTATTTT. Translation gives CASSQDPLAPVDTQYF.

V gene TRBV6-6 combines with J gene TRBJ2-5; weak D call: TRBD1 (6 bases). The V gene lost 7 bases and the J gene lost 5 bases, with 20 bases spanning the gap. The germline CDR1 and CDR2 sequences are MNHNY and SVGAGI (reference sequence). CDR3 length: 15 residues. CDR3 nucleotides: TGTGCCAGCACCCGTAACTCCGGGACATCGGAGACCCAGTACTTC. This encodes CASTRNSGTSETQYF.

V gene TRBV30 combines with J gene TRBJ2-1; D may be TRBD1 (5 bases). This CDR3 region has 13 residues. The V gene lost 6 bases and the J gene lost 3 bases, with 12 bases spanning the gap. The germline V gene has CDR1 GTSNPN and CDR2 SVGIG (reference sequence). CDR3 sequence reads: CACLGRNYNEQFF. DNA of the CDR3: TGTGCCTGCTTGGGGCGAAACTACAATGAGCAGTTCTTC.

The CDR3 DNA is TGTGCCAGCCACCGGGACAGTTTCTACGAGCAGTACTTC. Translated, it gives CASHRDSFYEQYF. The V call is TRBV28, the J call TRBJ2-7; 7 bases are shared with TRBD1. V shed 8 bases, J shed 3 bases, and the junction held 7 bases outside the gene matches. The CDR3 extends over 13 amino acids. CDR1 is MDHEN and CDR2 is SYDVKM in the germline V gene.

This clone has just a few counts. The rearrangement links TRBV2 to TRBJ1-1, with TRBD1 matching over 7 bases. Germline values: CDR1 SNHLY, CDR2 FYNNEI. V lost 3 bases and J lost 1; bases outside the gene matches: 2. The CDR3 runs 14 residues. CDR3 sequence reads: CASSEGQRNTEAFF. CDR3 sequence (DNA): TGTGCCAGCAGTGAGGGACAGAGGAACACTGAAGCTTTCTTT.

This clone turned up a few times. The CDR3 DNA sequence: TGTGCCAGCAGTTTATCAGTTGGAGGGCGCAATCAGCCCCAGCATTTT. Residues: CASSLSVGGRNQPQHF. V is TRBV28 and J is TRBJ1-5; no clear D gene. Looked up from germline, CDR1 is MDHEN and CDR2 is SYDVKM. The germline V and J ends were trimmed by 1 base and 2 bases, with 12 bases remaining between them. This CDR3 is built from 16 residues.

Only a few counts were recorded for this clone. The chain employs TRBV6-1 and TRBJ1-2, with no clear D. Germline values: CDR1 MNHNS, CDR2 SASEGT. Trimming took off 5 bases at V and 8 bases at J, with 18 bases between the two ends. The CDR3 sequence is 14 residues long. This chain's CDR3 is CASSPLPGREGYTF. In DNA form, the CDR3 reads TGTGCCAGCAGTCCCCTACCAGGCCGGGAAGGCTACACCTTC.

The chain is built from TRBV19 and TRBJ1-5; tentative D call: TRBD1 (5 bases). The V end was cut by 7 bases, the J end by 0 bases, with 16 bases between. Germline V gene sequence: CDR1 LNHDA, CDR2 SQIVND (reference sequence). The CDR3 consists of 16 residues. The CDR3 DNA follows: TGTGCCAGTATCCGATCTGGGGCTCCTAGCAATCAGCCCCAGCATTTT. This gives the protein CASIRSGAPSNQPQHF.

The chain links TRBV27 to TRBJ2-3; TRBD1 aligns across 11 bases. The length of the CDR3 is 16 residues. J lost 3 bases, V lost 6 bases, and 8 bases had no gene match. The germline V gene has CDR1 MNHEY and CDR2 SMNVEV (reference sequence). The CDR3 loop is CASSSLDRGRTDTQYF. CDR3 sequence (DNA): TGTGCCAGCAGCTCTCTGGACAGGGGGCGGACAGATACGCAGTATTTT.

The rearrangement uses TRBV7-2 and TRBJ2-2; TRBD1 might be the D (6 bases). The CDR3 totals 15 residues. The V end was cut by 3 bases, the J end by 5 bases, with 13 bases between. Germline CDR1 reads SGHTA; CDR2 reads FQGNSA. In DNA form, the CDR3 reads TGTGCCAGCAGCTTTAAGGGGGATAATACCGGGGAGCTGTTTTTT. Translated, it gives CASSFKGDNTGELFF.

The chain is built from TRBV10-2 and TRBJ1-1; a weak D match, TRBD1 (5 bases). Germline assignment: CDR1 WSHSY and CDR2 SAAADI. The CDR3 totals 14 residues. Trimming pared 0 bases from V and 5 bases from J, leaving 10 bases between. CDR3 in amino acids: CASSESTRGTEAFF. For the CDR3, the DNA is TGCGCCAGCAGTGAGTCGACTCGGGGGACTGAAGCTTTCTTT.

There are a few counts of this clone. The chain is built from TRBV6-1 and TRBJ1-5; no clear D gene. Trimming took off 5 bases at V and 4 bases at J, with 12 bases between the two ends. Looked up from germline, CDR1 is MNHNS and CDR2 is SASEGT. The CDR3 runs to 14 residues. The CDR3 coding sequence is TGTGCCAGCAGTTCAGACCAGCGGAATCAGCCCCAGCATTTT. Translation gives CASSSDQRNQPQHF.

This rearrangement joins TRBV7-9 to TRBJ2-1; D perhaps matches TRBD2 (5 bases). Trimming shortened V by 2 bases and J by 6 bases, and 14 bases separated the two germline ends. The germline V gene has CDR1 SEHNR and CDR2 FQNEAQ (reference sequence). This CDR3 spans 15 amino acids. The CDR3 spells CASSLSGNPLNEQFF. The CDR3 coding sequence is TGTGCCAGCAGCTTATCCGGGAACCCCCTCAATGAGCAGTTCTTC.

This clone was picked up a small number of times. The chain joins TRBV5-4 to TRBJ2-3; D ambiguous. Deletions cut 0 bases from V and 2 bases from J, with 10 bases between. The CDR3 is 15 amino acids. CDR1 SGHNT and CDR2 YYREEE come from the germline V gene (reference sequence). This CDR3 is CASSLEAHYTDTQYF. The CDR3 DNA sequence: TGTGCCAGCAGCTTGGAGGCCCACTACACAGATACGCAGTATTTT.

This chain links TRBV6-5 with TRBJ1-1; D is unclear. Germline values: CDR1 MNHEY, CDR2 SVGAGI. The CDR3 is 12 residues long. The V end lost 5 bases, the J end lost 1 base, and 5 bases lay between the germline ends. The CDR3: CASSRQNTEAFF. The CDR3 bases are TGTGCCAGCAGTAGACAGAACACTGAAGCTTTCTTT.

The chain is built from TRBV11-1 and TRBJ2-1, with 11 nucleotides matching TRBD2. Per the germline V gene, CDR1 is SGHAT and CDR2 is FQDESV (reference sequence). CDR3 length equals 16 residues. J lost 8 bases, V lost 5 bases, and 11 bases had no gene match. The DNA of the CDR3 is TGTGCCAGCAGCGGGAGACTAGCGGGGTCTTCCCATGAGCAGTTCTTC. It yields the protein CASSGRLAGSSHEQFF.

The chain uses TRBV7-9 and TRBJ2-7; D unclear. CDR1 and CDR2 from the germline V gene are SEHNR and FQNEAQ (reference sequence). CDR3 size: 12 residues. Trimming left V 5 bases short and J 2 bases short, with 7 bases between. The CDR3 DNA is TGTGCCAGCAGCCTAGACACCTACGAGCAGTACTTC. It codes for CASSLDTYEQYF.

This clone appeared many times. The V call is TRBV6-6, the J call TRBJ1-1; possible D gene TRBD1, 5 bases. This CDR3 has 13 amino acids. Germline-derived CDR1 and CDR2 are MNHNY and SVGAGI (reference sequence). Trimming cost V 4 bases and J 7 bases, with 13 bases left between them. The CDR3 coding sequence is TGTGCCAGCAGTTCCCCAACAGGCGGTGAAGCTTTCTTT. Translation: CASSSPTGGEAFF.

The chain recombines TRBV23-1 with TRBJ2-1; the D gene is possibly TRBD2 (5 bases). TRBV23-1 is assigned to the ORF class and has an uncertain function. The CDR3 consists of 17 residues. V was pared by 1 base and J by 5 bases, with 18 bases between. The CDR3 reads CASSQFRSAVPDNEQFF. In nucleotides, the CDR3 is TGCGCCAGCAGTCAATTCCGTAGCGCCGTACCAGACAATGAGCAGTTCTTC.

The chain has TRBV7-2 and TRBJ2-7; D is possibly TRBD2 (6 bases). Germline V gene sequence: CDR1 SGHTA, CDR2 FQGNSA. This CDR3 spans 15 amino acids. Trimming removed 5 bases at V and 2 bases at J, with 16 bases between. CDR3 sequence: CASSHSRGKTYEQYF. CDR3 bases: TGTGCCAGCAGCCATTCCCGCGGGAAGACCTACGAGCAGTACTTC. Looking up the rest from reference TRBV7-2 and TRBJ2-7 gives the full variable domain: GAGVSQSPSNKVTEKGKDVELRCDPISGHTALYWYRQSLGQGLEFLIYFQGNSAPDKSGLPSDRFSAERTGGSVSTLTIQRTQQEDSAVYLCASSHSRGKTYEQYFGPGTRLTVT.

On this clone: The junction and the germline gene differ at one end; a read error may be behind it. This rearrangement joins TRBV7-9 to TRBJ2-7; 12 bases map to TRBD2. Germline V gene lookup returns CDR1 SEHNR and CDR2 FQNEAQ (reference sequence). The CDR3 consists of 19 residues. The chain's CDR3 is CSSSLWGQRTSGGFYEQYF. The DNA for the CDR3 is TGTTCCAGCAGCTTATGGGGGCAGCGTACTAGCGGGGGGTTCTACGAGCAGTACTTC.

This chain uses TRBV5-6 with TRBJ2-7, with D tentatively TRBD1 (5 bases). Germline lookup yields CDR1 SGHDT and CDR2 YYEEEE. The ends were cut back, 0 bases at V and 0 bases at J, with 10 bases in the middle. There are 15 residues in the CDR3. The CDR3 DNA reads TGTGCCAGCAGCTTGGTTCCAGGGTCCTCCTACGAGCAGTACTTC. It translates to CASSLVPGSSYEQYF. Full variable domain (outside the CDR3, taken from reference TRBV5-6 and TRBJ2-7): DAGVTQSPTHLIKTRGQQVTLRCSPKSGHDTVSWYQQALGQGPQFIFQYYEEEERQRGNFPDRFSGHQFPNYSSELNVNALLLGDSALYLCASSLVPGSSYEQYFGPGTRLTVT.

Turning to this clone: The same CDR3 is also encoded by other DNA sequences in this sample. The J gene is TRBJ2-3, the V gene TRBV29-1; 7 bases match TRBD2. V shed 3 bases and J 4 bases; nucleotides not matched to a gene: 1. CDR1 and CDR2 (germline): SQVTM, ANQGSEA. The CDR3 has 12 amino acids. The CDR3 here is CSVDGLADTQYF. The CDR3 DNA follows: TGCAGCGTTGACGGACTAGCAGATACGCAGTATTTT.

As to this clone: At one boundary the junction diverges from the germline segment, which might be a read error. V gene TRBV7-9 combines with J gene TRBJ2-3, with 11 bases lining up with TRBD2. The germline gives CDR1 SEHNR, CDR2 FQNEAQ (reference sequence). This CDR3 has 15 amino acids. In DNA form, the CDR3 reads TGTTCCAGCAAACCAAGGACTAGCGGGACAGATACGCAGTATTTT. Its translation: CSSKPRTSGTDTQYF.

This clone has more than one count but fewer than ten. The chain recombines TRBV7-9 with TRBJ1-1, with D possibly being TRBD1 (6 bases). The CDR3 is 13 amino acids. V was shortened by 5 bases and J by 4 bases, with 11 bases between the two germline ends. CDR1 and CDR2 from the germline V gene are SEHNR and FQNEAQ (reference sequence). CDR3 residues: CASSSIGGTEAFF. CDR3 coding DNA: TGTGCCAGCAGCAGTATAGGGGGCACTGAAGCTTTCTTT.

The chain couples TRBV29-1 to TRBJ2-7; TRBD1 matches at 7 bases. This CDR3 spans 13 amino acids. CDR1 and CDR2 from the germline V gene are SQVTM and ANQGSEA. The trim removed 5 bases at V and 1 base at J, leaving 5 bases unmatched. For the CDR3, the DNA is TGCAGCGTTTACCCGACAGGGTCCTACGAGCAGTACTTC. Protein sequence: CSVYPTGSYEQYF.